This T cell receptor (beta chain) was observed in a study of blood T cell repertoires in COVID-19. The overall study: T cells, B-cell-depleted T cells, or PBMCs supplied cDNA or gDNA.

Here immunoSEQ multiplex PCR was the method, and the copy in TCRdb shows in-frame clones only, minus some. The data contain 250,000 to 300,000 clones, approximately 82% of them singletons. Germline assignment: CDR1 SGHVS and CDR2 FQNEAQ. J was trimmed by 7 bases and V by 4 bases; bases with no gene match: 7. This CDR3 is 14 amino acids long. The specimen was peripheral blood. The V and J genes are TRBV7-8 and TRBJ1-1; 9 nucleotides match TRBD1. The receptor was derived from a man between 60 and 75 years old who had recovered from COVID-19. CDR3: CASSSANRGHEAFF. DNA for the CDR3: TGTGCCAGCAGCTCAGCCAACAGGGGGCATGAAGCTTTCTTT.